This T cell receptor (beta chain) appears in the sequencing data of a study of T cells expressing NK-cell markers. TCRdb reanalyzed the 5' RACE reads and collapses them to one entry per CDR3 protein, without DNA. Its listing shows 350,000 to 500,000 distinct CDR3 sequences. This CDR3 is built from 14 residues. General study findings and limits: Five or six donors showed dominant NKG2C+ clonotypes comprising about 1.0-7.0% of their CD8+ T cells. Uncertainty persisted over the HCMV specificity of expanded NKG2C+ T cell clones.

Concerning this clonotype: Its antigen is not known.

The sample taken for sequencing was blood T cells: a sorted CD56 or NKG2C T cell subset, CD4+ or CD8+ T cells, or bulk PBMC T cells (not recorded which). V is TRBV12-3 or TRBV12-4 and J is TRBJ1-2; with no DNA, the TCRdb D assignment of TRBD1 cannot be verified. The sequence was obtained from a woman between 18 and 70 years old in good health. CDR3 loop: CASTTGQGSYGYTF.